The clone carrying this T cell receptor (delta chain) has just a few counts. No antigen is known for it. This specimen belongs to a study of Vδ1+ human thymocytes. Whole-study findings and limits: TRD repertoires were essentially private, unlike widely shared TRG clonotypes. Thymic TRG and TRD repertoires appeared highly polyclonal. Bulk data may be misread because of unexpected Vdelta2 sequences.

The CDR3 sequence is 22 residues long. Trimming cost V 1 base and J 0 bases; bases outside gene matches: 19. Germline V gives CDR1 TSWWSYY, CDR2 QGS. Between roughly 98% and 99.6% of sorted thymocytes were Vdelta1+. Sequences come from RNA converted to cDNA by reverse transcription. The CDR3 regions were amplified by multiplex PCR from V-gene primers to a constant-region primer. With CATT, TCRdb re-called clones from the multiplex PCR reads. The profile shows over 65,000 delta-chain clones, about 35% of them singletons. The chain couples TRDV1 to TRDJ1; 11 positions agree with TRDD3. Sequencing input: Vdelta1+ gamma-delta thymocytes from the thymus. The subset denotes: FACS-sorted CD3+ TCRalphabeta- TCRVdelta1+ TCRVdelta2- thymocytes. This receptor was taken from a boy under two years old who had congenital heart surgery. This chain's CDR3 is CALGERCLRCWGIPKYTDKLIF. As DNA, the CDR3 is TGTGCTCTTGGGGAACGTTGTCTTCGATGCTGGGGGATACCCAAATACACCGATAAACTCATCTTT.